This T cell receptor (beta chain) is from a study of metastatic and nonmetastatic thyroid tumors. Germline CDR1 and CDR2: MNHNS and SASEGT. Unmatched junction bases numbered 3, after V lost 1 base and J lost 1 base. This CDR3 region has 15 residues. Via MiXCR, TCRdb re-called the PCR reads. The sample contains 9,500 to 15,000 clones, 25% to 40% of which appear only once. Study outcomes and limitations: According to reports, the diversity of TCR beta was significantly higher in malignant thyroid tumors than in benign nodules, and this held in both blood and tumor samples.

The entire patient cohort was treatment-naive prior to thyroid surgery. This clone was observed a handful of times. Antigen: not known. This chain joins TRBV6-1 and TRBJ2-7; 8 positions match TRBD2. This receptor was obtained from a female donor with papillary thyroid cancer or a benign thyroid nodule (not recorded which). Some clones in this sample may be carry-over from other donors' samples. The sample taken for sequencing was tumor tissue. DNA for the CDR3: TGTGCCAGCAGTGAAGAGGTAGCGGGATCCTACGAGCAGTACTTC. Translated: CASSEEVAGSYEQYF.